Listed here are 6 T cell receptor beta chains from one sample, sequenced in a study of T cells in Graves' hyperthyroidism and ophthalmopathy. The TCR beta CDR3 regions underwent amplification using RNA transcripts as the source. During a first-round RT-PCR of the TCR CDR3, the HTBI primer set was used. TCRdb recomputed calls from the multiplex PCR reads with MiXCR, one row per CDR3 protein. This sample has around 450,000 distinct CDR3 sequences; 15% to 19% occur once, and the top ten carry over 12%. Material: blood. The origin of the receptors is a woman under 30 with Graves' hyperthyroidism.

This chain connects TRBV15 to TRBJ1-5; D is undetermined. CDR1 is LNHNV, CDR2 YYDKDF, per germline (reference sequence). The CDR3 extends over 13 amino acids. Trimming pared 3 bases from V and 7 bases from J, leaving 10 bases between. The CDR3 bases are TGTGCCACCAGCAGCCCATATTTACAGCCCCAGCATTTT. Its protein product is CATSSPYLQPQHF.

This chain uses TRBV3-1 with TRBJ2-2; 9 nucleotides line up with TRBD2. J gave up 7 bases and V 3 bases, and 3 bases lay outside the gene matches. Germline V gene sequence: CDR1 LGHDT, CDR2 YNNKEL (reference sequence). The CDR3 is made up of 14 amino acids. The chain's CDR3 is CASSHAGGYGELFF. The DNA of the CDR3 is TGTGCCAGCAGCCATGCGGGAGGGTACGGGGAGCTGTTTTTT.

This clonotype was seen a few times. V usage is TRBV9 and J usage is TRBJ2-1, with D possibly called TRBD1 or TRBD2 (5 bases each). The V end was cut by 2 bases, the J end by 2 bases, with 14 bases between. The CDR3 sequence is 16 residues long. The germline V gene has CDR1 SGDLS and CDR2 YYNGEE. The DNA for the CDR3 is TGTGCCAGCAGCGTGTGGGGTGGGGGAGCCTACAATGAGCAGTTCTTC. Its protein is CASSVWGGGAYNEQFF.

This clonotype was seen a handful of times. J is TRBJ2-1 and V is TRBV24-1, with D possibly being TRBD1 (6 bases). This CDR3 is built from 12 residues. Germline V gives CDR1 KGHDR, CDR2 SFDVKD. Trimming left V 10 bases short and J 3 bases short, with 9 bases between. This chain's CDR3 is CATWTDYNEQFF. CDR3 bases: TGTGCCACTTGGACAGACTACAATGAGCAGTTCTTC.

This clonotype was seen more than once but under ten times. The chain couples TRBV7-9 to TRBJ1-2; 7 bases align to TRBD1. CDR3 length: 14 residues. V lost 3 bases and J lost 5; bases outside the gene matches: 6. In germline, CDR1 is SEHNR, CDR2 FQNEAQ (reference sequence). The CDR3 spells CASSFRDREYGYTF. The CDR3 nucleotides read TGTGCCAGCAGCTTCAGGGACAGAGAATATGGCTACACCTTC.

This clonotype has ten or more counts. The V gene is TRBV6-1, the J gene TRBJ2-1, with TRBD2 matching 7 bases. The CDR3 contains 19 residues. J lost 0 bases, V lost 5 bases, and 16 bases had no gene match. Germline V gene lookup returns CDR1 MNHNS and CDR2 SASEGT. The CDR3 DNA reads as TGTGCCAGCAGTTACCGCCGACGCGGGGGTGTTTTCTCCTACAATGAGCAGTTCTTC. It translates to CASSYRRRGGVFSYNEQFF.